The present entry profiles one T cell receptor (beta chain) with its context. What it recognizes is unknown. This sample is part of a study of T cell responses to AZD1222 COVID-19 vaccine. Study-level background: Second doses were pooled across both intervals (about 4 or about 12 weeks).

The CDR3 covers 17 residues. V was clipped by 3 bases and J by 6 bases; unmatched bases: 9. Germline V lookup: CDR1 MGHRA, CDR2 YSYEKL. General study results and limits: Reports indicate that nearly half of spike-specific TCRs are directed at unmutated variant regions. The study found Spike-specific TCR breadth and depth rose after two AZD1222 doses. The donors showed a predominance of white British ancestry and of females, with possible underestimation of clonal diversity.

TCRdb's copy holds only in-frame clones and misses some; the assay was immunoSEQ multiplex PCR. The data show roughly 70,000 clones, with 82% seen just once and approximately 5.4% held by the top ten. Sample: peripheral blood, taken on day 0 of AZD1222 vaccination. The chain recombines TRBV4-1 with TRBJ2-1; 12 bases are shared with TRBD2. The sequence came from an adult in good health. The CDR3 bases are TGCGCCAGCAGCCAGGTACCTAGCGGGGGGGCTTTCAATGAGCAGTTCTTC. Translated, it gives CASSQVPSGGAFNEQFF.